This entry lists 27 T cell receptor beta chains sequenced from one sample in a study of blood T cells in healthy people across ages. It was with a sample-barcoded 5' primer and a J-beta primer mix that a second PCR of about 7 to 12 cycles was run. TCRdb recomputed calls from the 5' RACE reads with MiXCR, one row per CDR3 protein. Found here are around 1.5 million distinct CDR3 sequences, roughly 59% of them singletons; the top ten hold over 5.5%. What was sequenced was blood. These TCRs come from a man younger than 35 in good health.

The chain recombines TRBV4-3 with TRBJ2-7; possible D gene TRBD2, 6 bases. CDR1 is LGHNA, CDR2 YSLEER, per germline. CDR3 length equals 16 residues. V lost 4 bases, J lost 3 bases, and 19 bases lay in between. The DNA for the CDR3 is TGCGCCAGCAGCCGAGTGAGGGCGGGGCACAGCTACGAGCAGTACTTC. Its translation is CASSRVRAGHSYEQYF.

The chain uses TRBV5-1 and TRBJ2-5; 8 positions agree with TRBD1. The V gene's germline CDR1 is SGHRS and CDR2 YFSETQ. Unmatched junction bases numbered 7, after V lost 4 bases and J lost 5 bases. This CDR3 has 14 amino acids. In DNA form, the CDR3 reads TGCGCCAGCAGCCAATGGACAGGGTCGGAGACCCAGTACTTC. Its protein is CASSQWTGSETQYF.

This clonotype appeared a few times. The J gene is TRBJ1-2, the V gene TRBV20-1; D gene ambiguous. Germline V gives CDR1 DFQATT, CDR2 SNEGSKA (reference sequence). With 3 bases removed from V and 12 bases from J, the gap between germline ends came to 14 bases. The CDR3 loop spans 11 amino acids. In DNA, the CDR3 is TGCAGTGCTAGCACCCAAGCCCTGGACACCTTC. Protein product: CSASTQALDTF.

The chain links TRBV27 to TRBJ2-1, with D tentatively TRBD2 (6 bases). Germline V gene data show CDR1 as MNHEY and CDR2 as SMNVEV (reference sequence). With 8 bases removed from V and 3 bases from J, the gap between germline ends came to 11 bases. There are 13 residues in the CDR3. Written as DNA, the CDR3 is TGTGCCAGCTGGGAGGCCCACTACAATGAGCAGTTCTTC. Its protein product is CASWEAHYNEQFF.

The chain combines TRBV27 with TRBJ2-4; D is possibly TRBD1 (6 bases). The J call could be wrong; TRBJ2-7 is a better fit for the DNA end. Germline loops: CDR1 MNHEY, CDR2 SMNVEV (reference sequence). The CDR3 consists of 14 residues. CDR3 nucleotides: TGTGCCAGCAAGGGACACCCGGGTCTCTACGAGCAGTACTTC. Translating gives CASKGHPGLYEQYF.

This sequence joins TRBV5-1 and TRBJ1-2; 7 positions agree with TRBD1. Looked up from germline, CDR1 is SGHRS and CDR2 is YFSETQ. The CDR3 length is 15 residues. J lost 6 bases, V lost 0 bases, and 8 bases had no gene match. The chain's CDR3 is CASSLAQGVRDGYTF. CDR3 coding DNA: TGCGCCAGCAGCTTGGCCCAGGGGGTGAGAGATGGCTACACCTTC. Full variable domain (remainder filled in from reference TRBV5-1 and TRBJ1-2): KAGVTQTPRYLIKTRGQQVTLSCSPISGHRSVSWYQQTPGQGLQFLFEYFSETQRNKGNFPGRFSGRQFSNSRSEMNVSTLELGDSALYLCASSLAQGVRDGYTFGSGTRLTVV.

This clonotype was detected only a few times. The CDR3 is CAISGRDYETQFF. CDR3 sequence (DNA): TGTGCCATCAGTGGCCGGGACTATGAGACCCAGTTCTTC. The gene calls are TRBV10-3 and TRBJ2-1; 7 bases line up with TRBD2. The CDR3 is 13 residues long. Germline values: CDR1 ENHRY, CDR2 SYGVKD. After removal of 4 bases from V and 13 bases from J, the junction contained 10 bases not matched to a gene.

V gene TRBV11-2 combines with J gene TRBJ2-3, with 7 bases that match TRBD1. V lost 5 bases and J lost 3; bases outside the gene matches: 11. Germline-derived CDR1 and CDR2 are SGHAT and FQNNGV. The CDR3 totals 16 residues. The CDR3 protein is CASSAYRGPRTDTQYF. The CDR3 DNA reads as TGTGCCAGCAGCGCCTACAGGGGACCGCGAACAGATACGCAGTATTTT.

Details on this clonotype: One end of the junction varies from germline; a read error may be responsible. The rearrangement joins TRBV6-5 to TRBJ2-3; 8 nucleotides align to TRBD2. The CDR3 totals 16 residues. CDR1 and CDR2 from the germline V gene are MNHEY and SVGAGI. The CDR3 protein is CASNRFGREGTDTQYF. CDR3 bases: TGTGCCAGCAACCGCTTCGGCCGGGAGGGCACGGATACGCAGTATTTT.

The genes are TRBV10-3 and TRBJ2-1, with 7 bases matching TRBD1. The CDR3 runs 15 residues. Germline-derived CDR1 and CDR2 are ENHRY and SYGVKD. The J segment lost 4 bases and the V segment lost 2 bases, leaving 5 bases of the junction unmatched. CDR3 sequence (DNA): TGTGCCATCAGTGAGCGACAGGGTTCGTACAATGAGCAGTTCTTC. As protein: CAISERQGSYNEQFF.

The CDR3 sequence: CASSPTGVGEQYF. CDR3 nucleotides: TGTGCCAGCAGCCCCACAGGGGTTGGCGAGCAGTACTTC. This chain joins TRBV7-2 and TRBJ2-5, with 7 bases aligning to TRBD1. With the DNA end fitting TRBJ2-7 better, the J assignment may be wrong. Germline V CDR1 and CDR2: SGHTA, FQGNSA. The CDR3 spans 13 residues.

The chain employs TRBV10-3 and TRBJ2-3, with TRBD2 matching 9 bases. CDR1 is ENHRY, CDR2 SYGVKD, per germline. The CDR3 runs 18 residues. Unmatched junction bases numbered 22, after V lost 8 bases and J lost 7 bases. DNA of the CDR3: TGTGCCATCTCTACTTTGGGGGGACTAGCCCAGACGAGGAATACGCAGTATTTT. Translated, it gives CAISTLGGLAQTRNTQYF.

CDR3 sequence reads: CASSETVGQGSETQYF. CDR3 coding DNA: TGTGCCAGCAGTGAAACGGTCGGACAGGGGTCCGAGACCCAGTACTTC. The rearrangement joins TRBV6-1 to TRBJ2-7; 9 bases align to TRBD1. The J call may be incorrect, as the DNA end agrees better with TRBJ2-5. The CDR3 runs 16 residues. In germline, CDR1 is MNHNS, CDR2 SASEGT.

The rearrangement joins TRBV24-1 to TRBJ2-5, with 9 bases lining up with TRBD1. V shed 0 bases, J shed 1 base, and the junction held 2 bases outside the gene matches. The germline V gene encodes CDR1 KGHDR and CDR2 SFDVKD. There are 16 residues in the CDR3. CDR3 sequence: CATSDLGQGTQETQYF. The CDR3 bases are TGTGCCACCAGTGATTTGGGACAGGGGACCCAAGAGACCCAGTACTTC.

The chain joins TRBV12-3 or TRBV12-4 to TRBJ1-4; 8 bases fit TRBD1. The CDR3 is 14 amino acids. J lost 6 bases, V lost 6 bases, and 6 bases had no gene match. In DNA, the CDR3 is TGTGCCAGCAGCTCCCAGGGGGCGCATGAAAAACTGTTTTTT. Protein sequence: CASSSQGAHEKLFF.

The rearrangement links TRBV4-1 to TRBJ2-1; weak D call: TRBD1 (5 bases). The V gene lost 4 bases and the J gene lost 6 bases, with 16 bases spanning the gap. The CDR3 is made up of 15 amino acids. Germline-derived CDR1 and CDR2 are MGHRA and YSYEKL. This CDR3 is CASSPPDRFLNEQFF. The CDR3 DNA reads TGCGCCAGCAGCCCGCCCGACAGATTTCTCAATGAGCAGTTCTTC.

The chain employs TRBV7-2 and TRBJ2-1; no clear D gene. The germline V gene encodes CDR1 SGHTA and CDR2 FQGNSA. Trimming took off 5 bases at V and 6 bases at J, with 11 bases between the two ends. The CDR3 sequence is 13 residues long. The CDR3 DNA reads as TGTGCCAGCAGCGTAGAGTACAGCAATGAGCAGTTCTTC. This codes for CASSVEYSNEQFF.

The V call is TRBV6-2 or TRBV6-3, the J call TRBJ2-2; D may be TRBD2 (5 bases). CDR3 length: 14 residues. Trimming cost V 8 bases and J 1 base, with 11 bases left between them. Germline V gives CDR1 MNHEY, CDR2 SVGEGT. CDR3 nucleotide sequence: TGTGCCAGCGTTAGGACTCTGAACACCGGGGAGCTGTTTTTT. This translates into CASVRTLNTGELFF.

The chain uses TRBV6-5 and TRBJ2-3, with D hard to call. Trimming stripped 1 base from V and 6 bases from J, with 8 bases between. Germline V CDR1 and CDR2: MNHEY, SVGAGI. The CDR3 has 13 amino acids. The CDR3, as DNA: TGTGCCAGCAGTTACTTCTTCCAGGATACGCAGTATTTT. This translates into CASSYFFQDTQYF.

The rearrangement links TRBV4-3 to TRBJ2-7; D remains ambiguous. TRBJ2-4 explains the end of the DNA better; the J call may be wrong. CDR3 length: 15 amino acids. CDR1 and CDR2 from the germline V gene are LGHNA and YSLEER. The DNA of the CDR3 is TGCGCCAGCAGCCAGGCCTCCCCTACCAAAAACATTCAGTACTTC. Protein sequence: CASSQASPTKNIQYF.

In its sample, this clonotype was seen once. The chain carries TRBV6-5 and TRBJ2-4, with 15 nucleotides matching TRBD2. The assigned J gene may be wrong: the sequence end matches TRBJ2-7 better. This CDR3 contains 18 residues. Germline-derived CDR1 and CDR2 are MNHEY and SVGAGI. CDR3 loop: CASSYGLAGGPNSYEQYF. CDR3 nucleotides: TGTGCCAGCAGTTACGGACTAGCGGGAGGGCCTAATTCCTACGAGCAGTACTTC.

About this clonotype: One junction end disagrees with the germline gene, perhaps due to a read error. This sequence joins TRBV7-9 and TRBJ1-5, with D unresolved. The CDR3 is 12 residues long. Germline CDR1 and CDR2: SEHNR and FQNEAQ (reference sequence). The CDR3 bases are TGTGCCAGCAGCTACCGGAATCAGCCCCGGCATTTT. Its translation is CASSYRNQPRHF.

The chain joins TRBV7-9 to TRBJ2-6; 10 bases line up with TRBD2. Germline-derived CDR1 and CDR2 are SEHNR and FQNEAQ (reference sequence). The CDR3 has 18 residues. With V trimmed by 11 bases and J by 3 bases, 16 bases remained unmatched. CDR3 in amino acids: CAEEREGPLLSGANVLTF. The DNA of the CDR3 is TGTGCCGAAGAGCGGGAGGGCCCCCTATTAAGTGGGGCCAACGTCCTGACTTTC.

This clonotype turned up a few times. The chain recombines TRBV29-1 with TRBJ2-7; TRBD1 is a possible D gene (5 bases). The CDR3 has 13 amino acids. The V gene's germline CDR1 is SQVTM and CDR2 ANQGSEA. Between the trimmed V and J ends, which lost 6 bases and 3 bases, there was a span of 15 bases. CDR3 DNA sequence: TGCAGCGTCTGGACACCTACCTTCTACGAGCAGTACTTC. Its protein product is CSVWTPTFYEQYF.

The CDR3 loop reads CASIRRGTVYNEQFF. CDR3 sequence (DNA): TGTGCCAGCATCCGGCGGGGGACAGTATACAATGAGCAGTTCTTC. The chain combines TRBV7-9 with TRBJ2-1; perhaps D is TRBD1 or TRBD2 (7 bases each). The CDR3 has 15 amino acids. Trimming pared 7 bases from V and 4 bases from J, leaving 17 bases between. Germline CDR1 reads SEHNR; CDR2 reads FQNEAQ (reference sequence).

The rearrangement joins TRBV13 to TRBJ2-4, with 8 bases aligning to TRBD1. The CDR3 is 15 residues long. In germline, CDR1 is PRHDT, CDR2 FYEKMQ (reference sequence). Germline trimming cut 5 bases from V and 4 bases from J; bases unmatched to any gene: 7. The chain's CDR3 is CASSHTDRDKNIQYF. Here the CDR3 DNA reads TGTGCCAGCAGCCATACGGACAGGGATAAAAACATTCAGTACTTC.

A few counts support this clonotype. The chain couples TRBV15 to TRBJ2-3, with unresolved D. Looked up from germline, CDR1 is LNHNV and CDR2 is YYDKDF (reference sequence). The CDR3 covers 13 residues. Trimming took 2 bases from V and 8 from J, leaving 11 bases between them. In nucleotides, the CDR3 is TGTGCCACCAGCAGACCGGTGGTAGGTACGCAGTATTTT. Protein sequence: CATSRPVVGTQYF. The whole variable domain, filled in from reference TRBV15 and TRBJ2-3, reads DAMVIQNPRYQVTQFGKPVTLSCSQTLNHNVMYWYQQKSSQAPKLLFHYYDKDFNNEADTPDNFQSRRPNTSFCFLDIRSPGLGDTAMYLCATSRPVVGTQYFGPGTRLTVL.